This T cell receptor beta chain originates from a study of cytotoxic CD8 clonotypes in ibrutinib-treated CLL. Method: immunoSEQ multiplex PCR; TCRdb's copy keeps in-frame clones and lacks some. The sample lists around 310,000 clones, around four fifths occurring once. Study outcomes and limitations: Clonality was higher at baseline than in age-matched healthy donors and tracked circulating CD8+ T-cell counts.

The germline V gene encodes CDR1 KGHSH and CDR2 LQKENI. V was cut by 3 bases and J by 8 bases, with 15 bases left in between. This CDR3 contains 14 residues. In regard to this clone: Its antigen is currently unknown.

The sequence derives from a human donor with chronic lymphocytic leukemia. V is TRBV18 and J is TRBJ2-3, with unresolved D. The sample here was PBMCs, taken before ibrutinib treatment. This CDR3 reads CASSPERQAVTQYF. The CDR3, as DNA: TGTGCCAGCTCACCCGAGAGGCAGGCGGTTACGCAGTATTTT. The full variable domain, completed using reference TRBV18 and TRBJ2-3, is NAGVMQNPRHLVRRRGQEARLRCSPMKGHSHVYWYRQLPEEGLKFMVYLQKENIIDESGMPKERFSAEFPKEGPSILRIQQVVRGDSAAYFCASSPERQAVTQYFGPGTRLTVL.